This T cell receptor (beta chain) was identified during a study of T cells in Graves' hyperthyroidism and ophthalmopathy. Whole-study findings and limits: Blood also showed most of the thyroid clonotypes that were expanded above 0.001. Using 13 V-J features, a model discriminated ophthalmopathy from stable hyperthyroidism. Ophthalmopathy was model-predicted a median approximately 6.4 months pre-onset.

This CDR3 spans 17 amino acids. Germline values: CDR1 LGHNA, CDR2 YNFKEQ. Trimming cost V 1 base and J 5 bases; bases outside gene matches: 11. Regions amplified from RNA transcripts were the TCR beta CDR3 regions. The HTBI set primed first-round TCR CDR3 RT-PCR. From the multiplex PCR reads, TCRdb called clonotypes with MiXCR, one entry per CDR3 protein. Altogether approximately 410,000 distinct CDR3 sequences are present, 12% to 15% being singletons, with the ten largest covering 5% to 6%. In regard to this clonotype: Its specificity is unknown.

Sequenced sample: blood. This TCR derives from a woman under 30 with Graves' hyperthyroidism. The V gene is TRBV4-2, the J gene TRBJ2-7, with 10 bases matching TRBD2. The CDR3 loop reads CASSQGLSRTSGNEQYF. CDR3 nucleotides: TGTGCCAGCAGCCAAGGGCTCTCGAGGACTAGCGGAAACGAGCAGTACTTC.